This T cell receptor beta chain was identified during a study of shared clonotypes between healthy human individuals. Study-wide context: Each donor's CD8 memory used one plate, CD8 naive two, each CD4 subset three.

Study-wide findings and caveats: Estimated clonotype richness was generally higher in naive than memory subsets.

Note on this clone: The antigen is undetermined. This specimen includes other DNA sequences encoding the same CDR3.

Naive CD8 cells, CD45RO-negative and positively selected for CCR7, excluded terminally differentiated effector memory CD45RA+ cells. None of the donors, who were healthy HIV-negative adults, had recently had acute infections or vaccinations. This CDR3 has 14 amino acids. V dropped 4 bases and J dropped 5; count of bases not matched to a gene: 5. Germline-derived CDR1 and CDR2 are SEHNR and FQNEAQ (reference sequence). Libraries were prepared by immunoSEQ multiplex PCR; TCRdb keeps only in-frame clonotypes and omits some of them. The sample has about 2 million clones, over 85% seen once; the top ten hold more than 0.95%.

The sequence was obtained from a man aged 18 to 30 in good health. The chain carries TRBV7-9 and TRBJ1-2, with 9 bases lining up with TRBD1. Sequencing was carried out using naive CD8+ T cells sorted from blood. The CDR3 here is CASSSGQGPYGYTF. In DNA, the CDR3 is TGTGCCAGCAGCTCTGGACAGGGGCCTTATGGCTACACCTTC.